This paragraph reports one TCR beta chain. Assay: immunoSEQ multiplex PCR; the TCRdb copy retains only in-frame clones and omits some. The data contain 150,000 or so clones, more than 75% of them singletons. These data come from a study of cytotoxic CD8 clonotypes in ibrutinib-treated CLL. Genomic DNA in an amount of about 2 micrograms was extracted from cryopreserved PBMCs and used for the preparation of TCR beta libraries. Germline loops: CDR1 SNHLY, CDR2 FYNNEI. Trimming stripped 2 bases from V and 0 bases from J, with 11 bases between. The CDR3 extends over 15 amino acids. The chain is built from TRBV2 and TRBJ2-7, with D hard to call. The TCR originated in a human donor with chronic lymphocytic leukemia. The sequenced sample was PBMCs, obtained after 36 months of ibrutinib treatment. The DNA of the CDR3 is TGTGCCAGCAGTGAAACCGGGCTGAGCTCCTACGAGCAGTACTTC. Its protein product is CASSETGLSSYEQYF. Combining the CDR3 with reference TRBV2 and TRBJ2-7 gives the whole variable domain EPEVTQTPSHQVTQMGQEVILRCVPISNHLYFYWYRQILGQKVEFLVSFYNNEISEKSEIFDDQFSVERPDGSNFTLKIRSTKLEDSAMYFCASSETGLSSYEQYFGPGTRLTVT.